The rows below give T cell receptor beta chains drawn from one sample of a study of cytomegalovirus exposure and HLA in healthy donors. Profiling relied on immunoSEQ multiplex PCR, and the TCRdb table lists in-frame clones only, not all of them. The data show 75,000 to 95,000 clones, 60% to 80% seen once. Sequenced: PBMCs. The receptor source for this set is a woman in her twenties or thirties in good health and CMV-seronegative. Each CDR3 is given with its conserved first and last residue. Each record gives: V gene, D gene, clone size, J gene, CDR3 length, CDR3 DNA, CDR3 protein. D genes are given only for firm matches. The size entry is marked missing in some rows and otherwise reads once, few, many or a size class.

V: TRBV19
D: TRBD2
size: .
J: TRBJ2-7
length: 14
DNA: TGTGCCAGTAGTGGGTCGGGAGGGCCCTACGAGCAGTACTTC
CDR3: CASSGSGGPYEQYF

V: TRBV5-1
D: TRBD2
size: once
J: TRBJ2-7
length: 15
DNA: TGCGCCAGCAGCTTACTAGCGGGCGACTCCTACGAGCAGTACTTC
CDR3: CASSLLAGDSYEQYF

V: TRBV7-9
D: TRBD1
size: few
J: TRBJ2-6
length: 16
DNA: TGTGCCAGCAGCTTAGTTCAGGGGGCTGGGGCCAACGTCCTGACTTTC
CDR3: CASSLVQGAGANVLTF

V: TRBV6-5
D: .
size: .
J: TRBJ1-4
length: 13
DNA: TGTGCCAGTAGAAGGGGGTGGTATGAAAAACTGTTTTTT
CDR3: CASRRGWYEKLFF

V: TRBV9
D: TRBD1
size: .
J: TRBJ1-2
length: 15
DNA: TGTGCCAGCAGCCCACGCTTAGCAGGGGGATATGGCTACACCTTC
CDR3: CASSPRLAGGYGYTF

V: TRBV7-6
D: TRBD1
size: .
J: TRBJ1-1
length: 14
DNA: TGTGCCAGCAGCCAACAGGGGCCGTTCGCTGAAGCTTTCTTT
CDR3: CASSQQGPFAEAFF

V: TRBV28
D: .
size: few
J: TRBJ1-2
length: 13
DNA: TGTGCCAGCACAATACAGGTGGGGTACGGCTACACCTTC
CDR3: CASTIQVGYGYTF

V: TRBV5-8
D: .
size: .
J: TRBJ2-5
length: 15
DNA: TGTGCCAGCAGCTGGAGGGGGCGGCCCCAAGAGACCCAGTACTTC
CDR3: CASSWRGRPQETQYF

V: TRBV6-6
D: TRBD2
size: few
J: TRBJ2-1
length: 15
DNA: TGTGCCAGCAGTTACTCGGGCGGGGGGTCCAATGAGCAGTTCTTC
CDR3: CASSYSGGGSNEQFF

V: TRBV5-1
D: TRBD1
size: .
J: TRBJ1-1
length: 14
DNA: TGCGCCAGCAGCTTGAGGGACAGGGGAACTGAAGCTTTCTTT
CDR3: CASSLRDRGTEAFF

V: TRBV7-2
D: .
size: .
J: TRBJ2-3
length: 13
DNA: TGTGCCAGCAGAACAGGTAGCACAGATACGCAGTATTTT
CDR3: CASRTGSTDTQYF

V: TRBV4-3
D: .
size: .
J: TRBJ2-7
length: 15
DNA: TGCGCCAGCAGCCAAGATGGGGGCAGGGCCGGCGAGCAGTACTTC
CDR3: CASSQDGGRAGEQYF

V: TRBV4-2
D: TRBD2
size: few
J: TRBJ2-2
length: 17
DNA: TGTGCCAGCAGCCAAGATGTACGCGGGAGTTGGACCGGGGAGCTGTTTTTT
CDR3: CASSQDVRGSWTGELFF

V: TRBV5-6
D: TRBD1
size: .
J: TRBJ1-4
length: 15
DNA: TGTGCCAGCAGCTACTACAGGGGAACGGGCGAAAAACTGTTTTTT
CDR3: CASSYYRGTGEKLFF

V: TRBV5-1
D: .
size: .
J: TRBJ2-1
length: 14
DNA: TGCGCCAGCAGCTTGAGTGGTAGTTCCAATGAGCAGTTCTTC
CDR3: CASSLSGSSNEQFF

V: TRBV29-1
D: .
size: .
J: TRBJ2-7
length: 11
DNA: TGCAGCGTTGCGCCGGGGATCGAGCAGTACTTC
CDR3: CSVAPGIEQYF

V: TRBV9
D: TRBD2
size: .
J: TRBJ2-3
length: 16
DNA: TGTGCCAGCAGCACAGGACTAGCGGGACGCACAGATACGCAGTATTTT
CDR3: CASSTGLAGRTDTQYF

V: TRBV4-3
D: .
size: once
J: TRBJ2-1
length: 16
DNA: TGCGCCAGCAGCCAAGTAGGGGGAGCATGGGGAAATGAGCAGTTCTTC
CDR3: CASSQVGGAWGNEQFF

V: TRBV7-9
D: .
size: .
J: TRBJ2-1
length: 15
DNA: TGTGCCAGCAGCGGAGGCACGGCCCGCTACAATGAGCAGTTCTTC
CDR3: CASSGGTARYNEQFF

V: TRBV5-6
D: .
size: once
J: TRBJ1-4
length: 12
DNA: TGTGCCAGCAGCGGCGGGGCGGAAAAACTGTTTTTT
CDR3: CASSGGAEKLFF

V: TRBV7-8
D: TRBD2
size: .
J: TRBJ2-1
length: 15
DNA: TGTGCCAGCAGAAAGACTAGCGGGAGTCGGAATGAGCAGTTCTTC
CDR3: CASRKTSGSRNEQFF

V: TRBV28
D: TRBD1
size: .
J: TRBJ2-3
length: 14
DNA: TGTGCCAGCAGTTTAGTGCAGGGGGCAGATACGCAGTATTTT
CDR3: CASSLVQGADTQYF

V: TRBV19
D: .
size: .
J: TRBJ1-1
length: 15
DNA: TGTGCCAGTAGTATAGCCCTAACAGGGATTGCTGAAGCTTTCTTT
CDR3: CASSIALTGIAEAFF

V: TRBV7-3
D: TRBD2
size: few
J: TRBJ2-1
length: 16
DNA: TGTGCCAGCAGCTCGACGACTAGCGGGAGGGGGTATGAGCAGTTCTTC
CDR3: CASSSTTSGRGYEQFF

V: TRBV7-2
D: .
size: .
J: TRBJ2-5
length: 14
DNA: TGTGCCAGCAGCCCAGGGACACACCAAGAGACCCAGTACTTC
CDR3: CASSPGTHQETQYF

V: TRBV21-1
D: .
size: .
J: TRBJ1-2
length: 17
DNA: TGTGCCAGCAGCGGACCGGGACAGCCCTCTTGGAACTATGGCTACACCTTC
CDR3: CASSGPGQPSWNYGYTF

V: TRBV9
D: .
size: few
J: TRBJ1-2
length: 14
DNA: TGTGCCAGCAGCGTTCTTGTTCCGGGGAACGGCTACACCTTC
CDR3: CASSVLVPGNGYTF

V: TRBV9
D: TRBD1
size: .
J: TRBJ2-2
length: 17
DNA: TGTGCCAGCAGCGTAGTTGGGACAGGGGGTAGCACCGGGGAGCTGTTTTTT
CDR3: CASSVVGTGGSTGELFF

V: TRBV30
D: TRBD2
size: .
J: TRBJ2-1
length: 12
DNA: TGTGCCTGGAGTGCCCTAGCGGCCGAGCAGTTCTTC
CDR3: CAWSALAAEQFF

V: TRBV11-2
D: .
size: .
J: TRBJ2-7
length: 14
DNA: TGTGCCAGCAGCTTAGGCGGGGCCCCCTACGAGCAGTACTTC
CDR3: CASSLGGAPYEQYF

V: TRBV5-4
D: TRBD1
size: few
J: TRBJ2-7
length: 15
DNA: TGTGCCAGCAGCCTATTCAGGGGGCCCCTGGATGAGCAGTACTTC
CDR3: CASSLFRGPLDEQYF

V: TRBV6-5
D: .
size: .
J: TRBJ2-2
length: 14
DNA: TGTGCCATCGGACAGTGGGCGAACACCGGGGAGCTGTTTTTT
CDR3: CAIGQWANTGELFF

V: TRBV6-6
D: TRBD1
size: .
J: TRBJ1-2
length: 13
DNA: TGTGCCACGAAGGGACAGTTGATAGGTGGCTACACCTTC
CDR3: CATKGQLIGGYTF

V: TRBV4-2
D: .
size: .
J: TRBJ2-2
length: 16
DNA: TGTGCCAGCAGCCAAGTCTTGGGACACCTAACCGGGGAGCTGTTTTTT
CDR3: CASSQVLGHLTGELFF

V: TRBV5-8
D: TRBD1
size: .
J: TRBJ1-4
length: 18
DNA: TGTGCCAGCAGCTCAGGGACAGGGGGCGCGGTAACTAATGAAAAACTGTTTTTT
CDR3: CASSSGTGGAVTNEKLFF

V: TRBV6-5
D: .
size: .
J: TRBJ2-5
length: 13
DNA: TGTGCCAGCAGTTTAATTATCCAAGAGACCCAGTACTTC
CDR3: CASSLIIQETQYF

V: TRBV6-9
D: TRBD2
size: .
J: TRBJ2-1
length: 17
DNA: TGTGCCAGCAGGCGACTAGCGGGAGCGCGGGGTTGGGATGAGCAGTTCTTC
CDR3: CASRRLAGARGWDEQFF

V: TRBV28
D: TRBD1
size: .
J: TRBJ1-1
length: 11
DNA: TGTGCCAGCAGTTTAAGGGGGCGGGCTTTCTTT
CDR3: CASSLRGRAFF

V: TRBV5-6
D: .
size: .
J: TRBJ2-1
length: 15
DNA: TGTGCCAGCAGCTTTAAAACGGCCTCGAGGAATGAGCAGTTCTTC
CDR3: CASSFKTASRNEQFF